Listed here are 14 T cell receptor beta chains from one sample, sequenced in a study of T cell repertoires in cytomegalovirus infection. TCRdb reprocessed the reads via MiXCR and lists one record per CDR3 protein. Of some 900,000 distinct CDR3 sequences in the sample, over 25% were seen once. These TCRs are of unknown antigen specificity. The source was cultured CD8+ T cells from PBMCs, collected from culture after CMV antigen stimulation. The source of these receptors is a human donor in good health (CMV status not recorded). Some clones in this sample may be carry-over from other donors' samples.

Only a few counts were recorded for this clonotype. This chain connects TRBV5-8 to TRBJ2-1; 10 nucleotides agree with TRBD1. Germline CDR1 and CDR2: SGHTS and YDEGEE. V was clipped by 2 bases and J by 9 bases; unmatched bases: 11. The CDR3 is 16 amino acids. CDR3 region: CASSFGQGVLVGEQFF. In DNA, the CDR3 is TGTGCCAGCAGCTTCGGACAGGGGGTGTTAGTCGGTGAGCAGTTCTTC.

This clonotype was counted a few times. The V call is TRBV6-6, the J call TRBJ1-1; possibly TRBD1 for D (5 bases). Between the trimmed V and J ends, which lost 7 bases and 5 bases, there was a span of 17 bases. In germline, CDR1 is MNHNY, CDR2 SVGAGI (reference sequence). The CDR3 contains 14 residues. The CDR3 coding sequence is TGTGCCAGCATCCAAGGGAGGGGAGTAACTGAAGCTTTCTTT. It encodes CASIQGRGVTEAFF.

This clonotype was counted at least ten times. V is TRBV7-2 and J is TRBJ2-1, with TRBD2 matching over 11 bases. After removal of 4 bases from V and 2 bases from J, the junction contained 4 bases not matched to a gene. Germline CDR1 SGHTA, CDR2 FQGNSA. The length of the CDR3 is 16 residues. The CDR3 is CASSSNSGGAYNEQFF. The DNA for the CDR3 is TGTGCCAGCAGCTCCAATAGCGGGGGGGCCTACAATGAGCAGTTCTTC.

This chain connects TRBV20-1 to TRBJ1-6; 7 nucleotides align to TRBD1. The CDR3 length is 14 residues. The junction had 5 bases not matched to a gene; V was cut back by 3 bases and J by 6 bases. Germline lookup yields CDR1 DFQATT and CDR2 SNEGSKA (reference sequence). CDR3 DNA: TGCAGTGCTAGGGAACAGGGGTTTAATTCACCCCTCCACTTT. Its translation is CSAREQGFNSPLHF.

This clonotype was seen only a few times. The chain uses TRBV19 and TRBJ1-6; D ambiguous. V lost 11 bases and J lost 9, with 17 bases in between. The germline V gene encodes CDR1 LNHDA and CDR2 SQIVND (reference sequence). The CDR3 sequence is 13 residues long. CDR3 amino acids: CAVGSNLASPLHF. CDR3 DNA sequence: TGTGCCGTGGGTTCCAACCTCGCTTCACCCCTCCACTTT.

The rearrangement links TRBV12-3 or TRBV12-4 to TRBJ2-5, with 9 bases that match TRBD2. Losses at the gene ends were 6 bases for V and 5 bases for J; bases not matched to a gene: 7. The CDR3 has 14 residues. This chain's CDR3 is CASSPGLARETQYF. The CDR3 bases are TGTGCCAGCAGCCCGGGACTAGCTCGGGAGACCCAGTACTTC.

The chain is built from TRBV29-1 and TRBJ2-1, with D possibly called TRBD1 or TRBD2 (5 bases each). The germline gives CDR1 SQVTM, CDR2 ANQGSEA. The CDR3 is 13 amino acids. V was shortened by 5 bases and J by 10 bases, with 18 bases between the two germline ends. DNA of the CDR3: TGCAGCGTTCGGGACGGACGGATGAGAGAGCAGTTCTTC. As protein: CSVRDGRMREQFF.

This clonotype was detected many times. V gene TRBV12-3 or TRBV12-4 combines with J gene TRBJ1-1, with a tentative D call TRBD1 (6 bases). Deletions cut 1 base from V and 1 base from J, with 13 bases between. CDR3 length: 16 amino acids. As DNA, the CDR3 is TGTGCCAGCAGTTTAGGGCCCCTGACAGGGAACACTGAAGCTTTCTTT. It yields the protein CASSLGPLTGNTEAFF.

This clonotype turned up a few times. V and J are TRBV7-9 and TRBJ1-2; TRBD1 is a possible D gene (5 bases). This CDR3 is 14 amino acids long. The germline V gene encodes CDR1 SEHNR and CDR2 FQNEAQ (reference sequence). V gave up 4 bases and J gave up 8 bases, with 17 bases separating them. CDR3: CASSSGTADHGYTF. Here the CDR3 DNA reads TGTGCCAGCAGCTCCGGGACGGCGGATCACGGCTACACCTTC.

The chain employs TRBV7-9 and TRBJ1-1; 10 nucleotides line up with TRBD1. The CDR3 sequence is 17 residues long. V shed 3 bases, J shed 1 base, and the junction held 8 bases outside the gene matches. Germline V gene sequence: CDR1 SEHNR, CDR2 FQNEAQ (reference sequence). CDR3 protein: CASSFRDRGPTNTEAFF. The CDR3, as DNA: TGTGCCAGCAGCTTCCGGGACAGGGGACCTACGAACACTGAAGCTTTCTTT. The full variable domain, rest sourced from reference TRBV7-9 and TRBJ1-1, is DTGVSQNPRHKITKRGQNVTFRCDPISEHNRLYWYRQTLGQGPEFLTYFQNEAQLEKSRLLSDRFSAERPKGSFSTLEIQRTEQGDSAMYLCASSFRDRGPTNTEAFFGQGTRLTVV.

This clonotype was counted only a few times. This chain links TRBV24-1 with TRBJ2-2; 7 nucleotides agree with TRBD1. The CDR3 has 17 amino acids. Germline trimming cut 0 bases from V and 6 bases from J; bases unmatched to any gene: 9. In germline, CDR1 is KGHDR, CDR2 SFDVKD. The CDR3: CATSDLWGTASSGELFF. Written as DNA, the CDR3 is TGTGCCACCAGTGATTTGTGGGGGACAGCCTCGTCCGGGGAGCTGTTTTTT.

This clonotype was recorded many times. The rearrangement joins TRBV7-9 to TRBJ2-7, with 8 bases lining up with TRBD1. The CDR3 covers 14 residues. Germline CDR1 is SEHNR and CDR2 is FQNEAQ (reference sequence). V lost 6 bases, J lost 3 bases, and 7 bases stayed unmatched. DNA of the CDR3: TGTGCCAGCAGTACGACAGGGGAATACTACGAGCAGTACTTC. Protein sequence: CASSTTGEYYEQYF. Filled out from reference TRBV7-9 and TRBJ2-7, the complete variable domain reads DTGVSQNPRHKITKRGQNVTFRCDPISEHNRLYWYRQTLGQGPEFLTYFQNEAQLEKSRLLSDRFSAERPKGSFSTLEIQRTEQGDSAMYLCASSTTGEYYEQYFGPGTRLTVT.

The chain links TRBV7-6 to TRBJ2-7; 8 nucleotides line up with TRBD1. Germline CDR1 is SGHVS and CDR2 is FNYEAQ. The CDR3 runs 17 residues. V lost 1 base and J lost 3; bases outside the gene matches: 11. The CDR3 region is CASSLVYMGTGDYEQYF. The CDR3 coding sequence is TGTGCCAGCAGCTTAGTATATATGGGGACAGGAGACTACGAGCAGTACTTC. Based on the CDR3 plus reference TRBV7-6 and TRBJ2-7, the full variable domain is GAGVSQSPRYKVTKRGQDVALRCDPISGHVSLYWYRQALGQGPEFLTYFNYEAQQDKSGLPNDRFSAERPEGSISTLTIQRTEQRDSAMYRCASSLVYMGTGDYEQYFGPGTRLTVT.

V and J are TRBV18 and TRBJ2-5; D not certain. Germline CDR1 and CDR2: KGHSH and LQKENI. The CDR3 consists of 14 residues. V shed 3 bases and J shed 4 bases, with 12 bases lying between them. Here the CDR3 reads CASSPWETPETQYF. CDR3 bases: TGTGCCAGCTCACCGTGGGAAACCCCAGAGACCCAGTACTTC.